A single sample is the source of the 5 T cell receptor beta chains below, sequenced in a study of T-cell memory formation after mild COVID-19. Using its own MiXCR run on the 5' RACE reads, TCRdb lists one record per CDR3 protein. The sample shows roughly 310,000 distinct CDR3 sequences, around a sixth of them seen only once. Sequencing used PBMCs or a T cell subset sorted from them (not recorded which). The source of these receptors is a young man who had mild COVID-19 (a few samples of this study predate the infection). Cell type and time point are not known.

In DNA, the CDR3 is TGTGCCATCTCCCCCCGTTCCTACGAGCAGTACTTC. Translation gives CAISPRSYEQYF. V is TRBV10-3 and J is TRBJ2-7; D gene ambiguous. V dropped 8 bases and J dropped 1 base, with 9 bases sitting between them. CDR1 and CDR2 from the germline V gene are ENHRY and SYGVKD. The CDR3 runs to 12 residues.

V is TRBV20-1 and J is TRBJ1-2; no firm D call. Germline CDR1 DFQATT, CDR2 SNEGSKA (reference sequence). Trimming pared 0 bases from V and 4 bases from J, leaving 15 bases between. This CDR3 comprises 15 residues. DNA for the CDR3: TGCAGTGCTAGAGATTTCGCAGGAATTACCTATGGCTACACCTTC. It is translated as CSARDFAGITYGYTF.

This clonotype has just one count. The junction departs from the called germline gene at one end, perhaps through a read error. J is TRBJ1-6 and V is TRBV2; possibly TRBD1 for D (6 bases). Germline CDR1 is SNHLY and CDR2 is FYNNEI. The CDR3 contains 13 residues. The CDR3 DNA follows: TGCGCGAATCCGCAGGGGCCTCGGTCACCCCTCCACTTT. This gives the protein CANPQGPRSPLHF.

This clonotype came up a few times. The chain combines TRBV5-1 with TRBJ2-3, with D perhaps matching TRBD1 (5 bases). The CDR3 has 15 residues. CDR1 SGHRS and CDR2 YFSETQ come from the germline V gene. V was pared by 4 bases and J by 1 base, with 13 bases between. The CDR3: CASSRIGARTDTQYF. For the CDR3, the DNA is TGCGCCAGCAGCAGAATAGGGGCCCGCACAGATACGCAGTATTTT.

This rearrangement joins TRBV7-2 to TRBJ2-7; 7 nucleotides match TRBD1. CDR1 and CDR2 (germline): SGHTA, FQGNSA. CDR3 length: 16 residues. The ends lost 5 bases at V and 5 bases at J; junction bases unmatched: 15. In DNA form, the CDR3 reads TGTGCCAGCAGCCCGAAGACAGGGTTAAGGCTGCACGAGCAGTACTTC. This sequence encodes CASSPKTGLRLHEQYF.